This TCR beta chain was captured by sequencing in a study of blood T cells in healthy people across ages. The donors, aged about 6 to 95, were healthy Caucasians from Russia. Extracted total RNA amounted to at least 5 micrograms for each sample. This clonotype was observed many times. Its cognate antigen is unknown. General study findings and limits: CMV status of donors was not determined, possibly confounding expanded clonotype changes.

With a J-beta primer mix and a sample-barcoded 5' primer, a second PCR ran roughly 6 to 11 cycles. TCRdb called the 5' RACE reads again in MiXCR, with one record for every CDR3 protein. Of some 1.4 million distinct CDR3 sequences listed, roughly 45% are singletons. The CDR3 length is 12 residues. Germline V lookup: CDR1 SQVTM, CDR2 ANQGSEA. Deletions cut 6 bases from V and 3 bases from J, with 11 bases between. Sequencing was carried out using blood. The V and J genes are TRBV29-1 and TRBJ2-5; D possibly matches TRBD1 or TRBD2 (5 bases each). The TCR originated in a woman between 18 and 29 years old in good health. This CDR3 is CSVSRDEETQYF. CDR3 DNA: TGCAGCGTCAGCCGGGACGAAGAGACCCAGTACTTC. Full variable domain (rest looked up from reference TRBV29-1 and TRBJ2-5): SAVISQKPSRDICQRGTSLTIQCQVDSQVTMMFWYRQQPGQSLTLIATANQGSEATYESGFVIDKFPISRPNLTFSTLTVSNMSPEDSSIYLCSVSRDEETQYFGPGTRLLVL.